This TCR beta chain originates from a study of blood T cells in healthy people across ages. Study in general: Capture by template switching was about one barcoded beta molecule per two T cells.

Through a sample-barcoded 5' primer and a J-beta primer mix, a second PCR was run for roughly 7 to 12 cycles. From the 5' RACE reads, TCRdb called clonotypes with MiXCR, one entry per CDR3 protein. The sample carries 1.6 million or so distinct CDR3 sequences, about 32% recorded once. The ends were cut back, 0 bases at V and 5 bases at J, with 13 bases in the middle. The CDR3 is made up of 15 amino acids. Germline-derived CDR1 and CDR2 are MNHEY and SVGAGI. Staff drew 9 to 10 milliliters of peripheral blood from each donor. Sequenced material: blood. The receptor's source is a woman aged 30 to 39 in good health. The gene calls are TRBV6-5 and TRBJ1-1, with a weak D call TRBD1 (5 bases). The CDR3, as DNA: TGTGCCAGCAGTTACTCGAGGCAGGGCAGGACTGAAGCTTTCTTT. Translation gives CASSYSRQGRTEAFF.